The TCR beta chain under discussion was sequenced for a study of response to subunit inactivated influenza vaccine. Notes on the study in general: It was suggested by the authors that few new T cells are recruited by each seasonal influenza vaccination.

Germline loops: CDR1 LGHDT, CDR2 YNNKEL (reference sequence). V gave up 0 bases and J gave up 1 base, with 9 bases separating them. CDR3 length equals 16 residues. The table lists this clonotype with many counts. Its antigen remains unidentified. TCRdb processed the RT-PCR reads anew with MiXCR; each CDR3 protein has one entry. The sample has about 620,000 distinct CDR3 sequences; roughly 12% are singletons. The sample consisted of PBMCs from blood, taken on the day of vaccination. The TCR originated in a middle-aged man who received an inactivated influenza vaccine. This chain connects TRBV3-1 to TRBJ2-2, with D possibly being TRBD1 or TRBD2 (5 bases each). In nucleotides, the CDR3 is TGTGCCAGCAGCCAAGACTCGGGGCGGAACACCGGGGAGCTGTTTTTT. Protein: CASSQDSGRNTGELFF.